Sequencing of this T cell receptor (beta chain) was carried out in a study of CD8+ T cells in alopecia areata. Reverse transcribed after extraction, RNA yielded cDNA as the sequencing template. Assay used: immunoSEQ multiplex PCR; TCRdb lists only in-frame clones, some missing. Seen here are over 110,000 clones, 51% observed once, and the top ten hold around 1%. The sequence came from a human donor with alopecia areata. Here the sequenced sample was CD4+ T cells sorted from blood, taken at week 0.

The CDR3 region has the DNA TGTGCCAGTAGTATAGTGGCAGGGACAGGGCTGAAACAGCCCCAGCATTTT. Translation gives CASSIVAGTGLKQPQHF. The chain carries TRBV19 and TRBJ1-5; 9 bases are shared with TRBD1. CDR1 LNHDA and CDR2 SQIVND come from the germline V gene (reference sequence). This CDR3 contains 17 residues. Germline trimming cut 1 base from V and 7 bases from J; bases unmatched to any gene: 11.